This T cell receptor beta chain was sequenced during a study of shared clonotypes between healthy human individuals. Study-wide results and caveats: Exclusively blood specimens were collected; tissue repertoires likely differ. Limitation of the genetic and exposure-history diversity represented came from the few donors.

Points on this clone: The antigen is not known.

Libraries were prepared by immunoSEQ multiplex PCR; TCRdb keeps only in-frame clonotypes and omits some of them. The data contain about 1 million clones, around four fifths of them singletons. The sequencing sample was made of memory CD4+ T cells sorted from blood. Subset described: CD45RA-negative fraction. This sequence originates from a man between 18 and 35 years old in good health.

The CDR3 sequence is CAWTPGAKNIQYF. CDR3 DNA: TGTGCCTGGACCCCTGGGGCCAAAAACATTCAGTACTTC. V is TRBV30 and J is TRBJ2-4; D remains unclear. The CDR3 is 13 residues long. Germline V gene lookup returns CDR1 GTSNPN and CDR2 SVGIG (reference sequence). V lost 4 bases to trimming and J lost 1 base, with 8 bases between them.